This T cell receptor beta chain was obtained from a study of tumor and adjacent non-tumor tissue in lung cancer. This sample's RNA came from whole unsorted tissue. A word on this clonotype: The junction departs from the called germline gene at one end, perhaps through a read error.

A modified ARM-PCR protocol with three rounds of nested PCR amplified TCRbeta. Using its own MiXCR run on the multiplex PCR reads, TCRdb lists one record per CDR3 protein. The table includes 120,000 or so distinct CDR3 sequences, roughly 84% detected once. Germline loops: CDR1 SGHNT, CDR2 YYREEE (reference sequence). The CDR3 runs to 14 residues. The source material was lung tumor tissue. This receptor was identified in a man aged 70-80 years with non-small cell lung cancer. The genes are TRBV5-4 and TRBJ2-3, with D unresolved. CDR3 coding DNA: TGTGCCAGCAGCCCGGATGGTGGCACAGATACTCAGTATTTT. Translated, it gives CASSPDGGTDTQYF.